These 18 T cell receptor beta chains were sequenced from one sample in a study of CD4 T cells in relation to SARS-CoV-2 and coronaviruses. These TCRs are of unknown antigen specificity. Profiled with immunoSEQ multiplex PCR; TCRdb holds only in-frame clones, not every one. The table has about 20,000 clones, 60% to 85% seen once. CD4+ T cells from unexposed donors were obtained before the COVID-19 pandemic (2011-2018). After roughly 9 days of culture, CD4+ T cells were isolated. The specimen was CD4+ T cells from PBMCs, cultured in vitro. The receptors stem from a human donor in good health.

The table lists this clone with a count of one. The chain combines TRBV5-4 with TRBJ1-3; TRBD1 aligns across 9 bases. V lost 4 bases and J lost 4; bases outside the gene matches: 9. Germline CDR1 reads SGHNT; CDR2 reads YYREEE (reference sequence). This CDR3 spans 16 amino acids. Written as DNA, the CDR3 is TGTGCCAGCAGCCTACCAGGACAGGGGTTCGGAAACACCATATATTTT. Translated, it gives CASSLPGQGFGNTIYF.

The CDR3 protein is CASSYSPLRQGVGVLAGELFF. The CDR3 nucleotides are TGTGCCAGCAGTTACTCTCCACTCAGACAGGGAGTGGGAGTGTTGGCCGGGGAGCTGTTTTTT. This rearrangement joins TRBV6-2 or TRBV6-3 to TRBJ2-2, with 7 positions matching TRBD1. The CDR3 totals 21 residues. Germline V lookup: CDR1 MNHEY, CDR2 SVGEGT. After removal of 0 bases from V and 6 bases from J, the junction contained 22 bases not matched to a gene.

The rearrangement links TRBV19 to TRBJ2-7; D uncertain. V was pared by 10 bases and J by 3 bases, with 16 bases between. This CDR3 comprises 13 residues. The germline gives CDR1 LNHDA, CDR2 SQIVND (reference sequence). This CDR3 reads CATSISGVYEQYF. The CDR3 DNA reads as TGTGCCACCTCAATTAGTGGAGTCTACGAGCAGTACTTC.

The gene calls are TRBV19 and TRBJ1-2; 8 nucleotides line up with TRBD1. Germline V gene data show CDR1 as LNHDA and CDR2 as SQIVND (reference sequence). V was clipped by 7 bases and J by 0 bases; unmatched bases: 4. The CDR3 runs to 14 residues. CDR3 protein: CASTVDRANYGYTF. The CDR3 DNA reads as TGTGCCAGTACCGTGGACAGGGCTAACTATGGCTACACCTTC.

This clone was detected a few times. The chain links TRBV7-9 to TRBJ2-6; D is unclear. Germline V gene lookup returns CDR1 SEHNR and CDR2 FQNEAQ (reference sequence). V was trimmed by 0 bases and J by 0 bases, leaving 6 bases between them. This CDR3 region has 16 residues. The CDR3 DNA follows: TGTGCCAGCAGCTTAGCGAAGGGCTCTGGGGCCAACGTCCTGACTTTC. This translates into CASSLAKGSGANVLTF.

The chain is built from TRBV11-3 and TRBJ2-7; no clear D gene. The V and J ends lost 0 bases and 10 bases respectively, with 13 bases between them. The CDR3 contains 13 residues. Germline V gene lookup returns CDR1 SGHNT and CDR2 YENEEA. The CDR3 region has the DNA TGTGCCAGCAGCTTAGATGTGGGTTCAGGACAGTACTTC. Translation gives CASSLDVGSGQYF.

The chain links TRBV12-3 or TRBV12-4 to TRBJ1-2; D call uncertain. V lost 6 bases, J lost 6 bases, and 8 bases lay in between. The length of the CDR3 is 11 residues. CDR3 protein: CASSPGNGYTF. The CDR3 bases are TGTGCCAGCAGCCCCGGTAATGGCTACACCTTC.

The J gene is TRBJ2-3, the V gene TRBV7-3; D perhaps matches TRBD2 (7 bases). The length of the CDR3 is 15 residues. The germline CDR1 and CDR2 sequences are SGHTA and FQGTGA. V was clipped by 6 bases and J by 7 bases, with 20 bases between them. In DNA, the CDR3 is TGTGCCAGCAGTCCAGACGGGGGGCGCGGTAATACGCAGTATTTT. Encoded protein: CASSPDGGRGNTQYF.

V and J are TRBV10-2 and TRBJ2-5; the match to TRBD1 covers 11 bases. Germline CDR1 reads WSHSY; CDR2 reads SAAADI. The ends lost 10 bases at V and 5 bases at J; junction bases unmatched: 15. The CDR3 spans 16 residues. CDR3 sequence: CATLRREDRGPETQYF. The CDR3 region has the DNA TGCGCCACCCTCCGTCGGGAGGACAGGGGGCCGGAGACCCAGTACTTC.

The chain joins TRBV15 to TRBJ2-7, with a tentative D call TRBD1 (6 bases). The length of the CDR3 is 14 residues. The V end lost 5 bases, the J end lost 4 bases, and 15 bases lay between the germline ends. The germline V gene encodes CDR1 LNHNV and CDR2 YYDKDF (reference sequence). The CDR3 DNA is TGTGCCACCAGCGTGCGTCAGGGGATATACGAGCAGTACTTC. Amino acids: CATSVRQGIYEQYF. The full variable domain, completed using reference TRBV15 and TRBJ2-7, is DAMVIQNPRYQVTQFGKPVTLSCSQTLNHNVMYWYQQKSSQAPKLLFHYYDKDFNNEADTPDNFQSRRPNTSFCFLDIRSPGLGDTAMYLCATSVRQGIYEQYFGPGTRLTVT.

This chain connects TRBV19 to TRBJ1-1; 9 bases are a match to TRBD1. The CDR3 extends over 16 amino acids. From germline, CDR1 is LNHDA and CDR2 SQIVND (reference sequence). Trimming at V came to 6 bases and at J to 4 bases, leaving 12 bases not matched to a gene. CDR3 DNA sequence: TGTGCCAGTAGAGTGCTACTACAGGGGGCGGCCACTGAAGCTTTCTTT. It translates to CASRVLLQGAATEAFF. The whole variable domain, filled in from reference TRBV19 and TRBJ1-1, reads DGGITQSPKYLFRKEGQNVTLSCEQNLNHDAMYWYRQDPGQGLRLIYYSQIVNDFQKGDIAEGYSVSREKKESFPLTVTSAQKNPTAFYLCASRVLLQGAATEAFFGQGTRLTVV.

This clone was seen more than once but under ten times. The V and J genes are TRBV28 and TRBJ2-7; TRBD1 aligns across 10 bases. The germline V gene encodes CDR1 MDHEN and CDR2 SYDVKM. The CDR3 length is 12 residues. V shed 7 bases and J 6 bases; nucleotides not matched to a gene: 3. The CDR3 region is CASKRTGGEQYF. CDR3 coding DNA: TGTGCCAGCAAAAGGACAGGGGGCGAGCAGTACTTC.

The chain joins TRBV3-1 (or the pseudogene TRBV3-2) to TRBJ2-2, with TRBD2 matching 13 bases. Losses at the gene ends were 0 bases for V and 7 bases for J; bases not matched to a gene: 8. In germline, CDR1 is LGHDT, CDR2 YNNKEL (reference sequence). The CDR3 runs 18 residues. CDR3: CASSQDVLAGGPGGELFF. The CDR3 DNA reads TGTGCCAGCAGCCAAGATGTACTAGCGGGAGGGCCGGGCGGGGAGCTGTTTTTT.

The sample holds one count of this clone. The V gene is TRBV5-8, the J gene TRBJ1-1; D ambiguous. The V end lost 5 bases, the J end lost 4 bases, and 12 bases lay between the germline ends. Germline CDR1 is SGHTS and CDR2 is YDEGEE. CDR3 length: 13 residues. The CDR3 reads CASSYQAGTEAFF. CDR3 DNA: TGTGCCAGCAGTTACCAGGCGGGCACTGAAGCTTTCTTT.

The chain has TRBV24-1 and TRBJ1-1; D perhaps matches TRBD1 (6 bases). There are 14 residues in the CDR3. Trimming removed 6 bases at V and 0 bases at J, with 10 bases between. The germline gives CDR1 KGHDR, CDR2 SFDVKD. Here the CDR3 reads CATSSGTLNTEAFF. CDR3 coding DNA: TGTGCCACCAGTTCCGGGACACTGAACACTGAAGCTTTCTTT.

The CDR3 loop is CASSPGLAGDYEQYF. DNA of the CDR3: TGTGCCAGCTCACCTGGACTAGCGGGGGACTACGAGCAGTACTTC. The genes are TRBV18 and TRBJ2-7, with 13 bases matching TRBD2. V lost 3 bases and J lost 3; bases outside the gene matches: 2. The germline V gene has CDR1 KGHSH and CDR2 LQKENI. The CDR3 runs 15 residues.

This clone was seen only once. The V call is TRBV7-9, the J call TRBJ2-3; 7 nucleotides match TRBD2. The trim removed 10 bases at V and 12 bases at J, leaving 16 bases unmatched. The CDR3 runs to 13 residues. In germline, CDR1 is SEHNR, CDR2 FQNEAQ (reference sequence). CDR3 protein: CAILTGSGPGQYF. The CDR3 nucleotides are TGTGCCATCCTTACAGGTAGCGGGCCGGGCCAGTATTTT.

The chain combines TRBV7-3 with TRBJ1-1, with D possibly being TRBD1 (5 bases). Germline V gives CDR1 SGHTA, CDR2 FQGTGA. The CDR3 is 13 amino acids. Trimming cost V 4 bases and J 7 bases, with 13 bases left between them. Here the CDR3 reads CASSSGGAREAFF. In DNA form, the CDR3 reads TGTGCCAGCAGCTCAGGAGGGGCTCGTGAAGCTTTCTTT.